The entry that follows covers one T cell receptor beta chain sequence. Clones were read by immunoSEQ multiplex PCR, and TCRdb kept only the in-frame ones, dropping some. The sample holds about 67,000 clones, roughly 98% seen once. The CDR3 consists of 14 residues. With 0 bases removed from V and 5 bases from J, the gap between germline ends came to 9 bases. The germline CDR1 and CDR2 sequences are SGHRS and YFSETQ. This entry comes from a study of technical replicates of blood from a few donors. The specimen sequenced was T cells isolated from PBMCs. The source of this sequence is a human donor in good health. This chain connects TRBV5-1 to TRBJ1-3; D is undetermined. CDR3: CASSLDNFRNTIYF. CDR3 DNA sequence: TGCGCCAGCAGCTTGGACAATTTCCGAAACACCATATATTTT.